One sample yielded the 8 T cell receptor beta chains listed below, sequenced in a study of response to subunit inactivated influenza vaccine. Each CDR3 protein is one row after TCRdb ran MiXCR on the RT-PCR reads. The table includes about 520,000 distinct CDR3 sequences, 25% detected once. Sequencing was performed on CD4+ T cells sorted from PBMCs, taken about 5 days after vaccination. The origin of the receptors is a man aged 50 or older who received an inactivated influenza vaccine.

This clonotype was counted only a few times. This chain uses TRBV15 with TRBJ2-3, with 8 bases fitting TRBD2. This CDR3 is built from 19 residues. Germline loops: CDR1 LNHNV, CDR2 YYDKDF (reference sequence). V dropped 8 bases and J dropped 1; count of bases not matched to a gene: 20. As DNA, the CDR3 is TGTGCCACCGGAAGGAGGAGCGGGAGTAAACTGGGGCGCACAGATACGCAGTATTTT. Protein product: CATGRRSGSKLGRTDTQYF. The variable domain in full, with the rest retrieved from reference TRBV15 and TRBJ2-3, is DAMVIQNPRYQVTQFGKPVTLSCSQTLNHNVMYWYQQKSSQAPKLLFHYYDKDFNNEADTPDNFQSRRPNTSFCFLDIRSPGLGDTAMYLCATGRRSGSKLGRTDTQYFGPGTRLTVL.

The chain joins TRBV6-1 to TRBJ1-6, with D perhaps TRBD1 (6 bases). The CDR3 totals 17 residues. V dropped 9 bases and J dropped 7 bases, with 25 bases sitting between them. Per germline, CDR1 MNHNS and CDR2 SASEGT. The CDR3 region has the DNA TGTGCCAGTACCCCTCGGGGGGCGCCTCCTCCGAATTCACCCCTCCACTTT. This sequence encodes CASTPRGAPPPNSPLHF.

The rearrangement joins TRBV20-1 to TRBJ2-7; D unresolved. Between the trimmed V and J ends, which lost 6 bases and 4 bases, there was a span of 13 bases. Germline values: CDR1 DFQATT, CDR2 SNEGSKA (reference sequence). CDR3 length: 12 amino acids. The CDR3 reads CSAKGMNYEQYF. The CDR3 DNA sequence: TGCAGTGCGAAGGGAATGAATTACGAGCAGTACTTC.

The chain couples TRBV20-1 to TRBJ2-5; D ambiguous. Germline CDR1 and CDR2: DFQATT and SNEGSKA (reference sequence). The CDR3 runs to 13 residues. The germline V and J ends were trimmed by 1 base and 5 bases, with 11 bases remaining between them. The CDR3 reads CSARGHSRETQYF. The DNA of the CDR3 is TGCAGTGCTAGAGGCCACAGCAGGGAGACCCAGTACTTC.

The chain employs TRBV7-8 and TRBJ2-3; D unresolved. V was cut by 1 base and J by 0 bases, with 14 bases left in between. CDR1 is SGHVS and CDR2 is FQNEAQ in the germline V gene. The CDR3 contains 17 residues. The CDR3 DNA is TGTGCCAGCAGCTTAGGGGTTGACACAAGAAGCACAGATACGCAGTATTTT. Translated: CASSLGVDTRSTDTQYF.

V usage is TRBV4-1 and J usage is TRBJ1-2; D possibly corresponds to TRBD1 (5 bases). Trimming left V 0 bases short and J 13 bases short, with 9 bases between. Germline CDR1 is MGHRA and CDR2 is YSYEKL. CDR3 length equals 11 residues. CDR3 sequence (DNA): TGCGCCAGCAGCCAAGACAGGGTAGCCACCTTC. Amino acids: CASSQDRVATF.

The rearrangement joins TRBV20-1 to TRBJ2-2; D is uncertain. Trimming stripped 6 bases from V and 1 base from J, with 12 bases between. Germline CDR1 is DFQATT and CDR2 is SNEGSKA (reference sequence). The CDR3 runs to 14 residues. The CDR3 protein is CSARPQRNTGELFF. DNA of the CDR3: TGCAGTGCACGCCCACAGAGGAACACCGGGGAGCTGTTTTTT.

With respect to this clonotype: Sequence at one end of the junction differs from germline and may be a read error. The chain recombines TRBV24-1 with TRBJ2-1, with 7 nucleotides matching TRBD2. The CDR3 covers 16 residues. From germline, CDR1 is KGHDR and CDR2 SFDVKD. The CDR3 is CATSDFRRGVPFEKFF. In DNA form, the CDR3 reads TGTGCCACCAGTGATTTTCGACGGGGGGTCCCGTTTGAGAAGTTCTTC.